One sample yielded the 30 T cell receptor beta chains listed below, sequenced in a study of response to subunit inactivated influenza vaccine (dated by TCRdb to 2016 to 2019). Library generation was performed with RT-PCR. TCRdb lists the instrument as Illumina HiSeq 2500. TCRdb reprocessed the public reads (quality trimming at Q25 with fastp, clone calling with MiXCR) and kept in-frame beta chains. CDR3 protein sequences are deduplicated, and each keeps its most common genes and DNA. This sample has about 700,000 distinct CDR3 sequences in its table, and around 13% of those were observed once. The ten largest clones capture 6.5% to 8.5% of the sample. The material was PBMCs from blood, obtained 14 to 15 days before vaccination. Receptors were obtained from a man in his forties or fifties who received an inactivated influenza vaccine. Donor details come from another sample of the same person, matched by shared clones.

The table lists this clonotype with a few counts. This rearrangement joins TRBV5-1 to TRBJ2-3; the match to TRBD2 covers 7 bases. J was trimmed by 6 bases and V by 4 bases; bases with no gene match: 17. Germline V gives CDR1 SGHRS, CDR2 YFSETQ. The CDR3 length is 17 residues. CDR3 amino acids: CASSAGLSRFAADTQYF. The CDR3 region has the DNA TGCGCCAGCAGCGCGGGACTAAGCCGCTTCGCGGCCGATACGCAGTATTTT. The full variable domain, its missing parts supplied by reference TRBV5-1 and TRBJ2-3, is KAGVTQTPRYLIKTRGQQVTLSCSPISGHRSVSWYQQTPGQGLQFLFEYFSETQRNKGNFPGRFSGRQFSNSRSEMNVSTLELGDSALYLCASSAGLSRFAADTQYFGPGTRLTVL.

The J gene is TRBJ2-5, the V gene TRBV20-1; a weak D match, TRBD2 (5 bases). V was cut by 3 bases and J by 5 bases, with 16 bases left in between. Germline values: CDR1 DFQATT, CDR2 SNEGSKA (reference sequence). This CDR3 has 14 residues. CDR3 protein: CSASRGSRTETQYF. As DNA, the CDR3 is TGCAGTGCTAGCCGGGGTTCCAGGACGGAGACCCAGTACTTC.

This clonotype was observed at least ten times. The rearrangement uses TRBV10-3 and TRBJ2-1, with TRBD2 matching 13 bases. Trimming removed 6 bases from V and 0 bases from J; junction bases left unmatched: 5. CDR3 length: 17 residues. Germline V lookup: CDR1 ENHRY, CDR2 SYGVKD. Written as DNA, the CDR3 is TGTGCCATCAGAGGGACTAGCGGGACAAGCTCCTACAATGAGCAGTTCTTC. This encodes CAIRGTSGTSSYNEQFF.

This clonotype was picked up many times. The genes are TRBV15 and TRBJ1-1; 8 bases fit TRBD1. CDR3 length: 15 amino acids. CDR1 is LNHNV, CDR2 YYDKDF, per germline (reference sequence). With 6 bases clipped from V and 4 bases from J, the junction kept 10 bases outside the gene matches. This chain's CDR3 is CATSQKTGVGTEAFF. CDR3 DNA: TGTGCCACCAGTCAGAAGACAGGGGTGGGCACTGAAGCTTTCTTT.

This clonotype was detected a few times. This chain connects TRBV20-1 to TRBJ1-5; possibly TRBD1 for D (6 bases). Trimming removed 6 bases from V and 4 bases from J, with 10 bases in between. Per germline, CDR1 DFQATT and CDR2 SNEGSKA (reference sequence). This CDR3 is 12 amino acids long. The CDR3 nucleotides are TGCAGTGCGGGGGGCGATAATCAGCCCCAGCATTTT. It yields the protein CSAGGDNQPQHF.

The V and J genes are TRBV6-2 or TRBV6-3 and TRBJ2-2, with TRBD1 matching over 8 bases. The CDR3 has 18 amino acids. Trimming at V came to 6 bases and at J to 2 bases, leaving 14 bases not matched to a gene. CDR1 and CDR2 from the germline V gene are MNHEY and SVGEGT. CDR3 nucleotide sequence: TGTGCCAGCAGCCGCCTGGAACAGGGGGTAATTAACACCGGGGAGCTGTTTTTT. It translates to CASSRLEQGVINTGELFF.

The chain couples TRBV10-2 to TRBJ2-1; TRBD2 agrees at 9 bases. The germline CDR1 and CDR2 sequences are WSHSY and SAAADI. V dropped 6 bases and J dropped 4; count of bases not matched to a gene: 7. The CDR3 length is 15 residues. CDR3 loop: CASRISGGRYNEQFF. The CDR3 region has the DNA TGCGCCAGCAGGATCAGCGGGGGGCGTTACAATGAGCAGTTCTTC.

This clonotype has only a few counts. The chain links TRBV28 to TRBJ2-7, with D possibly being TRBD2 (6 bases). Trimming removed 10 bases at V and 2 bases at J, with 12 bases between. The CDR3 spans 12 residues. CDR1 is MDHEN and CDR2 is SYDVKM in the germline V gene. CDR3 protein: CAIGGDPYEQYF. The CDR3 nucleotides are TGTGCCATCGGCGGGGATCCCTACGAGCAGTACTTC.

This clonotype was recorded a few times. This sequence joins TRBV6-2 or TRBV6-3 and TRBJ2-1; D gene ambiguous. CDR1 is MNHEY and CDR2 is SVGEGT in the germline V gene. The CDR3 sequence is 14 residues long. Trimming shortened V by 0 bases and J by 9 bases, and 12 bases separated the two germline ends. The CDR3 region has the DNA TGTGCCAGCAGTTACTCGGGTCGATATGTTGAGCAGTTCTTC. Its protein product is CASSYSGRYVEQFF.

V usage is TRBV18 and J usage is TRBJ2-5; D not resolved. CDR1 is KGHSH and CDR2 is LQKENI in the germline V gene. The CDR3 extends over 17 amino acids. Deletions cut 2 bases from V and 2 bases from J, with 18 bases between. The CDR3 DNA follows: TGTGCCAGCTCACCAGCGAGTCTCCAAAGGTGGCAAGAGACCCAGTACTTC. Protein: CASSPASLQRWQETQYF.

The CDR3 spells CASSFGQITDTQYF. Written as DNA, the CDR3 is TGCGCCAGCAGCTTTGGACAGATCACAGATACGCAGTATTTT. The chain is built from TRBV5-1 and TRBJ2-3; TRBD1 is a possible D gene (6 bases). CDR1 is SGHRS and CDR2 is YFSETQ in the germline V gene. This CDR3 contains 14 residues. Trimming removed 2 bases at V and 2 bases at J, with 9 bases between.

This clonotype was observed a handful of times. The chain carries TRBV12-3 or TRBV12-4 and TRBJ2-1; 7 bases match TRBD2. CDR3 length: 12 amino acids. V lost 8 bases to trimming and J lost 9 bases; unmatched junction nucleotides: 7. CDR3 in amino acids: CASGRADFEQFF. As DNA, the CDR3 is TGTGCCAGCGGGAGGGCCGATTTTGAGCAGTTCTTC.

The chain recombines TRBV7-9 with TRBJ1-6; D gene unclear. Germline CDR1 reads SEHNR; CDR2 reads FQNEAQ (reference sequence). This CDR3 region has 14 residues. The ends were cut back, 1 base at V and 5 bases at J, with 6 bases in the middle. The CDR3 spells CASSLGTHNSPLHF. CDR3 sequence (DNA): TGTGCCAGCAGCTTAGGGACCCATAATTCACCCCTCCACTTT.

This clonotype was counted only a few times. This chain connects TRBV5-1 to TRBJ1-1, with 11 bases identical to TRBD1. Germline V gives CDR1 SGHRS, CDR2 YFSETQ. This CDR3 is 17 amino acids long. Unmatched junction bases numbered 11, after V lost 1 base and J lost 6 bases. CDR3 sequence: CASSLSGTGGFIAEAFF. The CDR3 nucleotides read TGCGCCAGCAGCTTGTCAGGGACAGGGGGTTTCATTGCTGAAGCTTTCTTT.

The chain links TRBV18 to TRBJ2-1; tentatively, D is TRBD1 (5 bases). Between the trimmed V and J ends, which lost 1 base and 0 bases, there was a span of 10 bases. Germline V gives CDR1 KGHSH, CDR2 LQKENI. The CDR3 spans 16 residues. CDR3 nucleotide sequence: TGTGCCAGCTCACCACAAAGGGGATCCTCCTACAATGAGCAGTTCTTC. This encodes CASSPQRGSSYNEQFF.

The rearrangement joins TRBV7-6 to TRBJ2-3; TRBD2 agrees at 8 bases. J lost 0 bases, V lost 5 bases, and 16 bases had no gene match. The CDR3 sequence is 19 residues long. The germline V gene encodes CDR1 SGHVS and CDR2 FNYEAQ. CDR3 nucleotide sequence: TGTGCCAGCAGCAAAAACGGGGCTAGCGGGCCTTCTAGCACAGATACGCAGTATTTT. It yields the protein CASSKNGASGPSSTDTQYF.

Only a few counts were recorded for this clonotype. CDR3 DNA: TGCGCCAGCAGTCATACAGGGCAGGGGATCCACGAGCAGTACTTC. This gives the protein CASSHTGQGIHEQYF. The V and J genes are TRBV23-1 and TRBJ2-7; tentative D call: TRBD1 (6 bases). TRBV23-1 is an open reading frame, and its role is uncertain. CDR3 length equals 15 residues. V lost 3 bases and J lost 5, with 17 bases in between.

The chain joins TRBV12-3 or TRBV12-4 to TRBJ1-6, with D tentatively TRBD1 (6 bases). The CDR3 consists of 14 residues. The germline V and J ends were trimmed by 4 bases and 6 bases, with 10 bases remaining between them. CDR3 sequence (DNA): TGTGCCAGCAGTTCAGGACAGTTTAATTCACCCCTCCACTTT. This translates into CASSSGQFNSPLHF.

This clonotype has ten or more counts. CDR3 in DNA: TGCGCCAGCAGGCCCAGGGTAGAAGATACGCAGTATTTT. Encoded protein: CASRPRVEDTQYF. The chain is built from TRBV5-1 and TRBJ2-3, with D tentatively TRBD1 (5 bases). The CDR3 totals 13 residues. The germline V and J ends were trimmed by 5 bases and 5 bases, with 12 bases remaining between them. Germline-derived CDR1 and CDR2 are SGHRS and YFSETQ.

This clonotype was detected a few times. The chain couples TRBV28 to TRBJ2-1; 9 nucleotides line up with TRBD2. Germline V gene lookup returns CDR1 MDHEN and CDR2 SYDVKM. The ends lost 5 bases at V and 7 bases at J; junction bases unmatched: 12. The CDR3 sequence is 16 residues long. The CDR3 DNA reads TGTGCCAGCAGTCCGGCTTGGGGCCTAGCGGGAAATGAGCAGTTCTTC. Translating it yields CASSPAWGLAGNEQFF. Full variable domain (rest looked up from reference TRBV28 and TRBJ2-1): DVKVTQSSRYLVKRTGEKVFLECVQDMDHENMFWYRQDPGLGLRLIYFSYDVKMKEKGDIPEGYSVSREKKERFSLILESASTNQTSMYLCASSPAWGLAGNEQFFGPGTRLTVL.

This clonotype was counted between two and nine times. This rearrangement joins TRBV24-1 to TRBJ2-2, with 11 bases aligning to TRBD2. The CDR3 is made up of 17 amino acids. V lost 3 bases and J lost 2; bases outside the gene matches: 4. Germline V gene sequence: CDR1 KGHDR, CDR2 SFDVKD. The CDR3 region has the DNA TGTGCCACCAGTGATGCGACTAGCGGGATAAACACCGGGGAGCTGTTTTTT. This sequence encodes CATSDATSGINTGELFF.

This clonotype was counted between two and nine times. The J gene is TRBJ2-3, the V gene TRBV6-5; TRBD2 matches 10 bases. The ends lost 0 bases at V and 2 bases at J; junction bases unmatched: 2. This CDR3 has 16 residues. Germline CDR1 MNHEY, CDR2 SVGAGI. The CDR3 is CASSYSTSGYTDTQYF. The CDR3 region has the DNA TGTGCCAGCAGTTACTCGACTAGCGGGTACACAGATACGCAGTATTTT.

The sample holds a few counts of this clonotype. The CDR3 region is CASSEAGGGNEQFF. The CDR3 region has the DNA TGTGCCAGCAGTGAAGCGGGGGGGGGGAATGAGCAGTTCTTC. V and J are TRBV2 and TRBJ2-1, with 7 bases fitting TRBD2. Germline V gene sequence: CDR1 SNHLY, CDR2 FYNNEI. This CDR3 is 14 amino acids long. Trimming took 0 bases from V and 7 from J; bases not matched to a gene: 3.

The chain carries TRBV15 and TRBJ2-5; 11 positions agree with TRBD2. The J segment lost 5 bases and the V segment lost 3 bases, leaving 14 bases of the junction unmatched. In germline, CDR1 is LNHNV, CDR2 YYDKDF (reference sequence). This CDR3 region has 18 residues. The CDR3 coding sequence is TGTGCCACCAGCAGGGTAGTAGCGGGAGGGCCACGGAGTGAGACCCAGTACTTC. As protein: CATSRVVAGGPRSETQYF.

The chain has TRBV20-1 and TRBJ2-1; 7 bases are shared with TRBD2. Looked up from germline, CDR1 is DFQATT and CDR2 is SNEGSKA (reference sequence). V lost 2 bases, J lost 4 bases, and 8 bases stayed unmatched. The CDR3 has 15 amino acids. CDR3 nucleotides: TGCAGTGCTAGAAAGGCTAGCGGCCCATACAATGAGCAGTTCTTC. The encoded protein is CSARKASGPYNEQFF.

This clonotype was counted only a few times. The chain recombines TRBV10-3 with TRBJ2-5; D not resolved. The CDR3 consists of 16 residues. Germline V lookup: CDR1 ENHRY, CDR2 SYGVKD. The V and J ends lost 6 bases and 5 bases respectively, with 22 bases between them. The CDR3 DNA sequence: TGTGCCATCAGCCGAGCCGGAACAGAACACCTGGAGACCCAGTACTTC. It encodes CAISRAGTEHLETQYF.

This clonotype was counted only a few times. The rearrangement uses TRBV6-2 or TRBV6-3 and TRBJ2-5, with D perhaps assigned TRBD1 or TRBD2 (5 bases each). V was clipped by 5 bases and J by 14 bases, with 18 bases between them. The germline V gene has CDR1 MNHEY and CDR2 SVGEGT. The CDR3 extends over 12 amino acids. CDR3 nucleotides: TGTGCCAGCAGTAACCGGGACGACCAGTTATACTTC. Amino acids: CASSNRDDQLYF.

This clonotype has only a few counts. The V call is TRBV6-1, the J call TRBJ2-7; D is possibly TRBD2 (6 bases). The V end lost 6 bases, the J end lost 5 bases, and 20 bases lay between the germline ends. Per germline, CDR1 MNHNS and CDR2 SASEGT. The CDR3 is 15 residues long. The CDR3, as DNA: TGTGCCAGCAGCCACGGAGGGGTACGGGGTAACGAGCAGTACTTC. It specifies CASSHGGVRGNEQYF.

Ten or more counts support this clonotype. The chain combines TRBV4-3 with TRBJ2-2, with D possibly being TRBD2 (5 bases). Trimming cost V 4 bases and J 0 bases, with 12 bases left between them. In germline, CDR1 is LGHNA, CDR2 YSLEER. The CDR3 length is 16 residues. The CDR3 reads CASSRERWTNTGELFF. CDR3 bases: TGCGCCAGCAGCCGAGAGCGGTGGACGAACACCGGGGAGCTGTTTTTT.

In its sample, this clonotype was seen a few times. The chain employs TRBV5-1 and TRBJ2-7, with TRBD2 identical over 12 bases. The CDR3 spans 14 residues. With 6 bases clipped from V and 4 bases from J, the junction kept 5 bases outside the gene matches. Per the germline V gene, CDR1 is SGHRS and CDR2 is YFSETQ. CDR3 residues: CASKGLAGRYEQYF. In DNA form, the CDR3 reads TGCGCCAGCAAAGGACTAGCGGGGAGATACGAGCAGTACTTC.